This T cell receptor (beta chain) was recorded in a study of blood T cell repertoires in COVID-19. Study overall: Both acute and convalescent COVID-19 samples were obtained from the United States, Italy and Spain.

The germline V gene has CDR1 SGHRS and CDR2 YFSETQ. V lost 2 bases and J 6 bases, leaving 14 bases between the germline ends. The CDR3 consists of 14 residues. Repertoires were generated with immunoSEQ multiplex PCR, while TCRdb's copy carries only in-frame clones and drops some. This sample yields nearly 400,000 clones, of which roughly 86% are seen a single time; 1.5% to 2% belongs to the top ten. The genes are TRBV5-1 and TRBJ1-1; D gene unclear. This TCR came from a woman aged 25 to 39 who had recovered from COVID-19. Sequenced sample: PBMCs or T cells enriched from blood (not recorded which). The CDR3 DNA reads TGCGCCAGCAGCTTAGCCGGTGTTGCGGCTGAAGCTTTCTTT. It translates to CASSLAGVAAEAFF. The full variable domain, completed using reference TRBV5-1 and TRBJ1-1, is KAGVTQTPRYLIKTRGQQVTLSCSPISGHRSVSWYQQTPGQGLQFLFEYFSETQRNKGNFPGRFSGRQFSNSRSEMNVSTLELGDSALYLCASSLAGVAAEAFFGQGTRLTVV.